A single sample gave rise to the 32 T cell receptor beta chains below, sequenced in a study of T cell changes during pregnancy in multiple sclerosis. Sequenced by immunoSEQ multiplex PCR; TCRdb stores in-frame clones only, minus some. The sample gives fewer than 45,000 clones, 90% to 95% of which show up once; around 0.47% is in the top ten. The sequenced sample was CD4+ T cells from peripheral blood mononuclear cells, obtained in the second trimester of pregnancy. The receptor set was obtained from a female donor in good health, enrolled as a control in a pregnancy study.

CDR3 in amino acids: CASSLESMSSYEQYF. In DNA form, the CDR3 reads TGCGCCAGCAGCTTGGAGTCCATGAGCTCCTACGAGCAGTACTTC. The chain uses TRBV5-1 and TRBJ2-7; D is unresolved. CDR3 length: 15 residues. Trimming took 0 bases from V and 0 from J, leaving 10 bases between them. The V gene's germline CDR1 is SGHRS and CDR2 YFSETQ.

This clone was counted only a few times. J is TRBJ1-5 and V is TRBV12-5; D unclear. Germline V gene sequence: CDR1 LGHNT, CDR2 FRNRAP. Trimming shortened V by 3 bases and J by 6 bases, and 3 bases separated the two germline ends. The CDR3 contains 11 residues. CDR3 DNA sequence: TGTGCTAGTGGTTTCTCTCAGCCCCAGCATTTT. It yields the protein CASGFSQPQHF. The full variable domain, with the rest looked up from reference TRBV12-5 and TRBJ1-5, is DARVTQTPRHKVTEMGQEVTMRCQPILGHNTVFWYRQTMMQGLELLAYFRNRAPLDDSGMPKDRFSAEMPDATLATLKIQPSEPRDSAVYFCASGFSQPQHFGDGTRLSIL.

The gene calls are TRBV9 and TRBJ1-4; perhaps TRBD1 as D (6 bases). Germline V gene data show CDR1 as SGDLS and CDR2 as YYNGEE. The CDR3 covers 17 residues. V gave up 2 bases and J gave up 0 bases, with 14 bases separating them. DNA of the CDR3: TGTGCCAGCAGCGTGGGCAGGGGCCTTACAACTAATGAAAAACTGTTTTTT. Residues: CASSVGRGLTTNEKLFF.

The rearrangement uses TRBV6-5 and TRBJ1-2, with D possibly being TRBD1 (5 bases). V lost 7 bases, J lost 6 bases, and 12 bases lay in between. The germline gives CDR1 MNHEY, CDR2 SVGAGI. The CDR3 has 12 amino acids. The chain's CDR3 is CASMKQGHGYTF. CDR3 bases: TGTGCCAGCATGAAGCAGGGCCATGGCTACACCTTC.

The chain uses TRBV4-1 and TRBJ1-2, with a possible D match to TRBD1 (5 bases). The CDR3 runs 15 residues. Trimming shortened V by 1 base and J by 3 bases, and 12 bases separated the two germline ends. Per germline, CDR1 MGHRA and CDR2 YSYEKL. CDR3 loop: CASSQVRGSDYGYTF. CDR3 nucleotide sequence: TGCGCCAGCAGCCAAGTTAGGGGTTCAGACTATGGCTACACCTTC.

This chain's CDR3 is CASSPTRAYEQYF. In DNA, the CDR3 is TGTGCCAGCAGCCCGACTAGGGCCTACGAGCAGTACTTC. V gene TRBV28 combines with J gene TRBJ2-7; possibly TRBD2 for D (6 bases). The length of the CDR3 is 13 residues. The V end lost 6 bases, the J end lost 2 bases, and 11 bases lay between the germline ends. Germline V gene sequence: CDR1 MDHEN, CDR2 SYDVKM. Looking up the rest from reference TRBV28 and TRBJ2-7 gives the full variable domain: DVKVTQSSRYLVKRTGEKVFLECVQDMDHENMFWYRQDPGLGLRLIYFSYDVKMKEKGDIPEGYSVSREKKERFSLILESASTNQTSMYLCASSPTRAYEQYFGPGTRLTVT.

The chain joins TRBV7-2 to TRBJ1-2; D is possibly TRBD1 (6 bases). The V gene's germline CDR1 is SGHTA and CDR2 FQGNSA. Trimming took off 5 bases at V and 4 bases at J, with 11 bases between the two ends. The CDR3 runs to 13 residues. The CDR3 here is CASSAGQSYGYTF. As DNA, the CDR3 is TGTGCCAGCAGCGCCGGACAGAGCTATGGCTACACCTTC.

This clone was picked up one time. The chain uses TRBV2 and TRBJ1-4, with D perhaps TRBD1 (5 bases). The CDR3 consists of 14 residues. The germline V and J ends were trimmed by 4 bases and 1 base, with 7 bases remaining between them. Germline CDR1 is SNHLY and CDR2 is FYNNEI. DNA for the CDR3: TGTGCCAGCAGTGGGGGGGGAACTAATGAAAAACTGTTTTTT. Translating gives CASSGGGTNEKLFF.

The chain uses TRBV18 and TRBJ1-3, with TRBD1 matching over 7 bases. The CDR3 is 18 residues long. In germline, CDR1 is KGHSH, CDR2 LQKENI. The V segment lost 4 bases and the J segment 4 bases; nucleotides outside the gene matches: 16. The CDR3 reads CASSQVHRDSNFGNTIYF. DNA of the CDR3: TGTGCCAGCTCACAGGTCCACCGGGACAGCAATTTCGGAAACACCATATATTTT. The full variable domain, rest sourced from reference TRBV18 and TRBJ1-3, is NAGVMQNPRHLVRRRGQEARLRCSPMKGHSHVYWYRQLPEEGLKFMVYLQKENIIDESGMPKERFSAEFPKEGPSILRIQQVVRGDSAAYFCASSQVHRDSNFGNTIYFGEGSWLTVV.

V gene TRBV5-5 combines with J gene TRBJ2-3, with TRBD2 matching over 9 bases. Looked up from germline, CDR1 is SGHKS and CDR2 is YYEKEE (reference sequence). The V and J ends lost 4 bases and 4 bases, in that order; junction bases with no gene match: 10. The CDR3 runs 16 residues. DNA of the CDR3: TGTGCCAGCAGCCCCTCGGTAGCGGGAGCGGCAGATACGCAGTATTTT. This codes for CASSPSVAGAADTQYF.

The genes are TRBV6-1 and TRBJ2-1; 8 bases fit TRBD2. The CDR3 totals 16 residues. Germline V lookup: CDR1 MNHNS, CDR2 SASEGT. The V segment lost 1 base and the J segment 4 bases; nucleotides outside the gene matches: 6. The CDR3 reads CASSEGRLATYNEQFF. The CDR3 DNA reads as TGTGCCAGCAGTGAAGGGAGACTAGCGACTTACAATGAGCAGTTCTTC.

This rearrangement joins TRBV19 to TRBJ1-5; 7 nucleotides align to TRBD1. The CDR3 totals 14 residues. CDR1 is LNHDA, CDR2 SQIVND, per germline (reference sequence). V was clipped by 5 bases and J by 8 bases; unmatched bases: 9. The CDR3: CASSSLGTEEPQHF. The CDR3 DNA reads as TGTGCCAGTAGTTCCCTTGGGACAGAGGAGCCCCAGCATTTT.

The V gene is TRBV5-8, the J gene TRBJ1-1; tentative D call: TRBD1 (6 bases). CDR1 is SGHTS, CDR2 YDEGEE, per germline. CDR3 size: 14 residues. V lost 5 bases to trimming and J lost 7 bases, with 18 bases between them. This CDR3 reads CASRSIEARGEAFF. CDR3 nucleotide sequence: TGTGCCAGCAGATCCATTGAGGCCAGGGGTGAAGCTTTCTTT.

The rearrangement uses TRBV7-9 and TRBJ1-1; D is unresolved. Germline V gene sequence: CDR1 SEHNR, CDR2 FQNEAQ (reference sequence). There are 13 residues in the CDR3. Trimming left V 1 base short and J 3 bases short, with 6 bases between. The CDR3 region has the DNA TGTGCCAGCAGCTTAGACAGATACACTGAAGCTTTCTTT. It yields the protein CASSLDRYTEAFF.

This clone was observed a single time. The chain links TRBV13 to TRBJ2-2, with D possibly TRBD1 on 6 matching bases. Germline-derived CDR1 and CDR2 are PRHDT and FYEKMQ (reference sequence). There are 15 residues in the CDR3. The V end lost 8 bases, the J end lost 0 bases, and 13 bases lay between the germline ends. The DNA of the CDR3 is TGTGCCAGCGAAACCGGGACAACGAACACCGGGGAGCTGTTTTTT. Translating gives CASETGTTNTGELFF.

For the CDR3, the DNA is TGCGCCAGCAGCTTGGAAGCGGGGGGCTCCCTGAGCACAGATACGCAGTATTTT. This translates into CASSLEAGGSLSTDTQYF. The chain is built from TRBV5-1 and TRBJ2-3; 9 positions agree with TRBD2. V was pared by 0 bases and J by 0 bases, with 8 bases of the junction left unmatched. There are 18 residues in the CDR3. The germline gives CDR1 SGHRS, CDR2 YFSETQ.

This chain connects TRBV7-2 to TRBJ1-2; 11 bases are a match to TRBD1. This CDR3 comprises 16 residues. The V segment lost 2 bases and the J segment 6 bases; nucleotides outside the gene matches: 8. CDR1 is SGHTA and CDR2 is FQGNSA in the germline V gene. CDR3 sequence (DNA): TGTGCCAGCAGCTTACCGGACAGGGGGCGCCGGGATGGCTACACCTTC. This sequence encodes CASSLPDRGRRDGYTF.

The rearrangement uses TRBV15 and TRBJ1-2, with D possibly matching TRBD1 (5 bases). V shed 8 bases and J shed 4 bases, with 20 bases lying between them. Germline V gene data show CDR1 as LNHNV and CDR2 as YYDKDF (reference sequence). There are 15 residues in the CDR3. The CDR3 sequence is CATAPGRVGTYGYTF. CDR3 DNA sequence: TGTGCCACCGCCCCCGGCAGGGTAGGAACCTATGGCTACACCTTC.

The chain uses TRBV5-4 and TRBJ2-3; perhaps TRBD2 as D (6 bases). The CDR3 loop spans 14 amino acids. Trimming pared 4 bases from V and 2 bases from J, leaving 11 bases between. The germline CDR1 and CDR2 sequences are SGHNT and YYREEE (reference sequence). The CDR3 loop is CASSQGLTTDTQYF. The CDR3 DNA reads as TGTGCCAGCAGCCAGGGACTTACCACAGATACGCAGTATTTT.

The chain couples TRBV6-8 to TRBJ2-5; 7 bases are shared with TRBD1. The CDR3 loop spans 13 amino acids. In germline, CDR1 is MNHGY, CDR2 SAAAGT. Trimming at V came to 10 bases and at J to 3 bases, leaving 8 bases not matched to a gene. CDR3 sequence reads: CATTGAAKETQYF. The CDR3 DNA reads TGTGCCACTACAGGGGCCGCCAAAGAGACCCAGTACTTC.

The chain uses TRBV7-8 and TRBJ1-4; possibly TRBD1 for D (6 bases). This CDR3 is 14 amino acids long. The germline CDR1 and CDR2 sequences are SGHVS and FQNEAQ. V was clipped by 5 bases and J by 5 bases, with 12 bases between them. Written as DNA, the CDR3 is TGTGCCAGCAGCAGGACAGAGAAAAATGAAAAACTGTTTTTT. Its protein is CASSRTEKNEKLFF.

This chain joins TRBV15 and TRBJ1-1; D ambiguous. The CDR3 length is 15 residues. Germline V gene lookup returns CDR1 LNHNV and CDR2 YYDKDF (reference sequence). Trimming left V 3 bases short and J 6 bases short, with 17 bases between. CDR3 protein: CATSRRELLSAEAFF. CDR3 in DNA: TGTGCCACCAGCAGGAGAGAACTCCTCTCGGCTGAAGCTTTCTTT.

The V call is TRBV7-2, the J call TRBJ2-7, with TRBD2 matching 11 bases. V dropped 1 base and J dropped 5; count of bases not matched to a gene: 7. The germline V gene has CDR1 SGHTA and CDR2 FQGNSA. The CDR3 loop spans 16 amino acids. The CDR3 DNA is TGTGCCAGCAGCTTAGATCTAGCGGGGGGAGGGGACGAGCAGTACTTC. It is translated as CASSLDLAGGGDEQYF.

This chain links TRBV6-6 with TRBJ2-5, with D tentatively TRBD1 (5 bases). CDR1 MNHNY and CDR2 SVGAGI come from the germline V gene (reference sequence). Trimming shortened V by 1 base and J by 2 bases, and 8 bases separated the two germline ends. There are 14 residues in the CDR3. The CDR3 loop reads CASSYFDRQETQYF. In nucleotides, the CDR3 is TGTGCCAGCAGTTACTTTGACAGACAAGAGACCCAGTACTTC.

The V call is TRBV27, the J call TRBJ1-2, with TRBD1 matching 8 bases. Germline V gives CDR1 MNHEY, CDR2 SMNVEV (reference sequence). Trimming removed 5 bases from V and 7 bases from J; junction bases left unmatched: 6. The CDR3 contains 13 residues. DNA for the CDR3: TGTGCCAGCAGTCCCCAGGGGGCCGGTGGCTACACCTTC. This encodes CASSPQGAGGYTF.

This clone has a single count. In nucleotides, the CDR3 is TGCGCCAGCAGTGTGGGGCAGGGCTCGGAAAAACTGTTTTTT. Protein: CASSVGQGSEKLFF. This chain connects TRBV10-2 to TRBJ1-4, with TRBD1 as a possible D gene (5 bases). The CDR3 contains 14 residues. Deletions cut 4 bases from V and 8 bases from J, with 14 bases between. The germline gives CDR1 WSHSY, CDR2 SAAADI.

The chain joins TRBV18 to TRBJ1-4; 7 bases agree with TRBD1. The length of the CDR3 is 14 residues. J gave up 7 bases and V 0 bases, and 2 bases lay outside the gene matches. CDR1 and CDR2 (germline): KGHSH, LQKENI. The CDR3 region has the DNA TGTGCCAGCTCACCACCGACAGGGAGTGAAAAACTGTTTTTT. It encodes CASSPPTGSEKLFF.

The CDR3: CASSLGGVDTQYF. CDR3 nucleotides: TGTGCCAGCAGTTTGGGGGGTGTAGATACGCAGTATTTT. The chain recombines TRBV28 with TRBJ2-3, with D maybe TRBD2 (6 bases). The CDR3 totals 13 residues. CDR1 MDHEN and CDR2 SYDVKM come from the germline V gene. The V and J ends lost 3 bases and 5 bases respectively, with 9 bases between them.

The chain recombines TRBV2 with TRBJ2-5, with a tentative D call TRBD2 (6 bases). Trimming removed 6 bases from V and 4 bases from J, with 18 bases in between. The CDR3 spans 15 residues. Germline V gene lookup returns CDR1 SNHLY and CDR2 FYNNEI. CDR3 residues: CASRFRLVRGETQYF. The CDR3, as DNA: TGTGCCAGCAGATTCAGACTAGTAAGGGGAGAGACCCAGTACTTC.

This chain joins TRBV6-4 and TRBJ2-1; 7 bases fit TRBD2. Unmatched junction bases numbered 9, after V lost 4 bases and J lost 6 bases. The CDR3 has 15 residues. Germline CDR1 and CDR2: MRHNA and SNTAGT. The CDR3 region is CASSAAGTTPNEQFF. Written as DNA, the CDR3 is TGTGCCAGCAGTGCCGCCGGGACTACCCCCAATGAGCAGTTCTTC.

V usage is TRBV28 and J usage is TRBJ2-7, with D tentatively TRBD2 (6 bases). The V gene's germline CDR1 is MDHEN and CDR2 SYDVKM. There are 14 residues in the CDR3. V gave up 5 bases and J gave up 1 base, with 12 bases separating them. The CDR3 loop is CASSGGGASYEQYF. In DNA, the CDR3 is TGTGCCAGCAGTGGAGGCGGGGCTTCCTACGAGCAGTACTTC. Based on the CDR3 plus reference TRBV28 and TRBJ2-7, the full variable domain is DVKVTQSSRYLVKRTGEKVFLECVQDMDHENMFWYRQDPGLGLRLIYFSYDVKMKEKGDIPEGYSVSREKKERFSLILESASTNQTSMYLCASSGGGASYEQYFGPGTRLTVT.

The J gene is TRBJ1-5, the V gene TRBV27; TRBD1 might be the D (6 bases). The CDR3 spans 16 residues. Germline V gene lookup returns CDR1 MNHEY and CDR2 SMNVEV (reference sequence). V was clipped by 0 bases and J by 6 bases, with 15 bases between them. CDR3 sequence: CASSLSYRAETQPQHF. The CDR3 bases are TGTGCCAGCAGTTTATCGTACAGGGCTGAGACTCAGCCCCAGCATTTT.